Listed below are T cell receptor beta chains from one sample, sequenced in a study of Ad26.COV2.S vaccination and SARS-CoV-2 variants. Generated by immunoSEQ multiplex PCR, the TCRdb table keeps only in-frame clones and is missing some. The sample shows approximately 400,000 clones, roughly four fifths of them seen only once. The starting material was peripheral blood, obtained in a trial of Ad26.COV2.S vaccine versus placebo. All receptors derive from a person between 18 and 59 years old who received the Ad26.COV2.S COVID-19 vaccine or a placebo. CDR3s include the opening cysteine and the closing phenylalanine or tryptophan. D genes are given only for firm matches. Part of the rows lack a size; the others show once, few, many or a class for expanded clones.

CASSGRVGNTEAFF	TGTGCCAGCAGTGGGCGGGTAGGGAACACTGAAGCTTTCTTT	TRBJ1-1	TRBV27	-	-
CATSRGASYNEQFF	TGTGCCACCAGCAGAGGGGCCAGCTACAATGAGCAGTTCTTC	TRBJ2-1	TRBV15	-	-
CASSLTDLYGYTF	TGTGCCAGCAGCTTGACAGACCTCTATGGCTACACCTTC	TRBJ1-2	TRBV6-5	-	-
CASSESDTRF	TGCGCCAGCAGTGAGTCGGATACCCGCTTC	TRBJ1-2	TRBV10-1	-	-
CASNKGNLRDEQYF	TGTGCCAGCAACAAGGGTAACCTTCGGGACGAGCAGTACTTC	TRBJ2-7	TRBV2	-	few
CASSATESYTF	TGTGCCAGTAGTGCGACAGAGAGCTACACCTTC	TRBJ1-2	TRBV19	-	-
CASSQPTSGRYEQYF	TGCGCCAGCAGCCAACCGACTAGCGGGAGGTACGAGCAGTACTTC	TRBJ2-7	TRBV4-1	TRBD2	-
CASSCPLCGQETQYF	TGTGCCAGCAGCTGCCCTTTGTGCGGGCAAGAGACCCAGTACTTC	TRBJ2-5	TRBV13	-	few
CASSEMEYEQYF	TGTGCCAGCAGTGAAATGGAATACGAGCAGTACTTC	TRBJ2-7	TRBV2	-	-
CASSYSGTSGDTQYF	TGCGCCAGCAGCTACTCCGGGACTAGCGGGGATACGCAGTATTTT	TRBJ2-3	TRBV5-1	TRBD2	once
CASSLRYQSLGEQFF	TGTGCCAGCAGCTTAAGGTACCAGTCCCTGGGTGAGCAGTTCTTC	TRBJ2-1	TRBV7-9	-	few
CASSNAHLTSSYEQYF	TGTGCCAGTAGTAATGCCCACTTGACCTCTTCCTACGAGCAGTACTTC	TRBJ2-7	TRBV19	-	-
CAWRTGTINTEAFF	TGTGCCTGGAGAACCGGGACCATAAACACTGAAGCTTTCTTT	TRBJ1-1	TRBV30	-	-
CASSLYDRNTEAFF	TGTGCCAGCAGCCTCTATGACAGGAACACTGAAGCTTTCTTT	TRBJ1-1	TRBV3-1/TRBV3-2	-	-
CASSSPPGGQETQYF	TGTGCCAGCAGCTCCCCTCCCGGGGGGCAAGAGACCCAGTACTTC	TRBJ2-5	TRBV13	TRBD2	-
CASLPFRSTEAFF	TGTGCCAGCCTTCCCTTTCGGAGCACTGAAGCTTTCTTT	TRBJ1-1	TRBV19	-	-
CASSMGYSYNEQFF	TGTGCCAGTAGTATGGGGTACTCCTACAATGAGCAGTTCTTC	TRBJ2-1	TRBV19	-	-
CASSGTSGGLGELFF	TGTGCCAGCAGTGGTACTAGCGGGGGGCTCGGGGAGCTGTTTTTT	TRBJ2-2	TRBV2	TRBD2	once
CATQEVGRQEQYF	TGTGCCACTCAAGAAGTAGGGCGGCAAGAGCAGTACTTC	TRBJ2-7	TRBV2	-	-
CSASRGMDYGYTF	TGCAGTGCTAGTAGGGGTATGGACTATGGCTACACCTTC	TRBJ1-2	TRBV20-1	-	-
CASSLGLALETQYF	TGTGCCAGCTCACTGGGACTAGCGTTGGAGACCCAGTACTTC	TRBJ2-5	TRBV18	TRBD2	-
CASSSTGLGVDEQYF	TGTGCCAGCAGTTCGACGGGCCTAGGGGTCGACGAGCAGTACTTC	TRBJ2-7	TRBV28	-	-